Listed here are 2 T cell receptor beta chains from one sample, sequenced in a study of CXCR3-negative and CXCR3-positive naive CD8 T cells. The libraries of TRB cDNA were prepared using 5' RACE with UMI labels. Following a re-call of the 5' RACE reads, TCRdb has one entry per CDR3 protein and lacks DNA. The repertoire table contains tens of thousands of distinct CDR3 sequences. The sequenced sample consisted of naive CXCR3- CD8+ T cells from blood. Subset reported: CD45RO-CCR7+CD27+CD95- naive CD8+ T cells lacking CXCR3 (TNR3-). The receptor set was obtained from a human donor in good health. Some clones in this sample may be carry-over from other donors' samples.

The V gene is TRBV7-9, the J gene TRBJ1-4. Germline V CDR1 and CDR2: SEHNR, FQNEAQ (reference sequence). The CDR3 length is 14 residues. The CDR3 loop reads CASSLVDDPEKLFF.

This chain uses TRBV27 with TRBJ2-3; as DNA is missing, the TRBD2 call by TCRdb cannot be tested. This CDR3 is built from 18 residues. Germline-derived CDR1 and CDR2 are MNHEY and SMNVEV (reference sequence). CDR3: CASSLELAGVSGTDTQYF.